One sample yielded the 14 T cell receptor beta chains listed below, sequenced in a study of blood T cell repertoires in COVID-19. Data came from immunoSEQ multiplex PCR; TCRdb stores just in-frame clones and leaves some out. The repertoire holds roughly 200,000 clones, with around 80% as singletons. The specimen was peripheral blood. These receptors all come from an elderly woman with active or convalescent COVID-19.

The chain joins TRBV27 to TRBJ2-5; no definite D call. Germline V gene sequence: CDR1 MNHEY, CDR2 SMNVEV (reference sequence). The V end was cut by 5 bases, the J end by 2 bases, with 12 bases between. The CDR3 is 14 amino acids. This chain's CDR3 is CASSPWRTQETQYF. In DNA, the CDR3 is TGTGCCAGCAGTCCGTGGAGAACACAAGAGACCCAGTACTTC.

The table lists this clone with a count of one. The chain recombines TRBV2 with TRBJ2-7; D unresolved. CDR1 is SNHLY and CDR2 is FYNNEI in the germline V gene. This CDR3 has 11 residues. V lost 3 bases, J lost 9 bases, and 9 bases lay in between. As DNA, the CDR3 is TGTGCCAGCAGTGAGAAACGGTTGCAGTACTTC. It encodes CASSEKRLQYF. Drawing the rest from reference TRBV2 and TRBJ2-7, the complete variable domain is EPEVTQTPSHQVTQMGQEVILRCVPISNHLYFYWYRQILGQKVEFLVSFYNNEISEKSEIFDDQFSVERPDGSNFTLKIRSTKLEDSAMYFCASSEKRLQYFGPGTRLTVT.

This chain connects TRBV4-3 to TRBJ2-2, with 9 bases identical to TRBD2. The ends lost 1 base at V and 7 bases at J; junction bases unmatched: 7. Germline CDR1 reads LGHNA; CDR2 reads YSLEER. The CDR3 is 16 residues long. CDR3 in amino acids: CASSQGASGEGGELFF. CDR3 coding DNA: TGCGCCAGCAGCCAAGGGGCTAGCGGGGAGGGCGGGGAGCTGTTTTTT.

The table lists this clone with a few counts. V is TRBV13 and J is TRBJ2-7; D not certain. Per germline, CDR1 PRHDT and CDR2 FYEKMQ (reference sequence). This CDR3 is 15 amino acids long. V lost 4 bases, J lost 3 bases, and 16 bases lay in between. The CDR3 protein is CASSWVRSAHYEQYF. CDR3 coding DNA: TGTGCCAGCAGCTGGGTAAGGAGCGCCCACTACGAGCAGTACTTC.

The chain has TRBV7-9 and TRBJ1-2, with a weak D call TRBD1 (6 bases). The CDR3 contains 16 residues. Germline V lookup: CDR1 SEHNR, CDR2 FQNEAQ (reference sequence). The ends were cut back, 3 bases at V and 8 bases at J, with 22 bases in the middle. For the CDR3, the DNA is TGTGCCAGCAGCTTGACAACAGCTTACAGGGATGCAGGCTACACCTTC. As protein: CASSLTTAYRDAGYTF.

The chain couples TRBV7-6 to TRBJ2-2; 9 nucleotides match TRBD1. Germline-derived CDR1 and CDR2 are SGHVS and FNYEAQ. Trimming cost V 4 bases and J 4 bases; bases outside gene matches: 4. The CDR3 loop spans 15 amino acids. CDR3 DNA: TGTGCCAGCAGCTCCCGACAGGGGGTCACCGGGGAGCTGTTTTTT. This encodes CASSSRQGVTGELFF. The complete variable domain, with remaining parts taken from reference TRBV7-6 and TRBJ2-2, reads GAGVSQSPRYKVTKRGQDVALRCDPISGHVSLYWYRQALGQGPEFLTYFNYEAQQDKSGLPNDRFSAERPEGSISTLTIQRTEQRDSAMYRCASSSRQGVTGELFFGEGSRLTVL.

The gene calls are TRBV7-2 and TRBJ1-2; D remains ambiguous. The length of the CDR3 is 15 residues. Germline CDR1 reads SGHTA; CDR2 reads FQGNSA. Deletions cut 5 bases from V and 0 bases from J, with 13 bases between. The CDR3 spells CASSPSAGSNYGYTF. CDR3 coding DNA: TGTGCCAGCAGCCCCTCCGCGGGGTCTAACTATGGCTACACCTTC.

The gene calls are TRBV6-5 and TRBJ2-2; perhaps TRBD2 as D (5 bases). The germline gives CDR1 MNHEY, CDR2 SVGAGI. The CDR3 length is 12 residues. V was clipped by 7 bases and J by 8 bases, with 11 bases between them. The CDR3 loop reads CASTNGVGELFF. Written as DNA, the CDR3 is TGTGCCAGCACCAACGGGGTAGGGGAGCTGTTTTTT.

The chain combines TRBV6-6 with TRBJ2-1; TRBD1 aligns across 9 bases. The CDR3 is 15 amino acids. Per germline, CDR1 MNHNY and CDR2 SVGAGI (reference sequence). V was pared by 4 bases and J by 5 bases, with 6 bases of the junction left unmatched. The CDR3 spells CASSFPGQGHNEQFF. DNA of the CDR3: TGTGCCAGCAGTTTTCCGGGACAGGGCCACAATGAGCAGTTCTTC.

This chain uses TRBV24-1 with TRBJ2-1; 8 bases match TRBD2. The CDR3 totals 15 residues. CDR1 and CDR2 from the germline V gene are KGHDR and SFDVKD. Unmatched junction bases numbered 9, after V lost 9 bases and J lost 3 bases. CDR3 sequence: CATGSGGYIYNEQFF. The CDR3 DNA is TGTGCCACCGGGAGCGGGGGCTATATCTACAATGAGCAGTTCTTC.

This rearrangement joins TRBV3-1 (or the pseudogene TRBV3-2) to TRBJ1-5; D is undetermined. Germline V lookup: CDR1 LGHDT, CDR2 YNNKEL (reference sequence). V was trimmed by 0 bases and J by 6 bases, leaving 12 bases between them. This CDR3 spans 15 amino acids. CDR3 sequence reads: CASSQDRSSGQPQHF. In DNA form, the CDR3 reads TGTGCCAGCAGCCAAGACAGAAGCTCGGGTCAGCCCCAGCATTTT.

V usage is TRBV30 and J usage is TRBJ2-3; 12 nucleotides agree with TRBD2. The CDR3 loop spans 17 amino acids. The V segment lost 2 bases and the J segment 4 bases; nucleotides outside the gene matches: 10. Germline V gives CDR1 GTSNPN, CDR2 SVGIG (reference sequence). The CDR3 nucleotides are TGTGCCTGGAGTTCGACTAGCGGGGGAGTTGGAGCAGATACGCAGTATTTT. It specifies CAWSSTSGGVGADTQYF.

This clone was counted once. The chain uses TRBV28 and TRBJ1-2; TRBD1 aligns across 7 bases. CDR3 length equals 16 residues. V was pared by 3 bases and J by 1 base, with 8 bases of the junction left unmatched. Looked up from germline, CDR1 is MDHEN and CDR2 is SYDVKM. The CDR3 spells CASSFAGRDSNYGYTF. The CDR3 DNA reads TGTGCCAGCAGTTTCGCCGGGAGGGACAGTAACTATGGCTACACCTTC.

Here the CDR3 reads CASSPEDYSYNEQFF. The CDR3, as DNA: TGTGCCAGCAGCCCGGAGGACTACTCCTACAATGAGCAGTTCTTC. This chain joins TRBV7-2 and TRBJ2-1; perhaps TRBD2 as D (6 bases). Germline V lookup: CDR1 SGHTA, CDR2 FQGNSA. CDR3 length equals 15 residues. V lost 5 bases to trimming and J lost 0 bases, with 11 bases between them.